This is a list of T cell receptor beta chains from one sample in a study of metastatic and nonmetastatic thyroid tumors. Using MiXCR, TCRdb reanalyzed the PCR reads. This sample has 3,500 to 4,500 clones; roughly 21% occur once, and the top ten carry about a tenth. Sequenced input: tumor tissue. Source of these receptors: a male donor with papillary thyroid cancer or a benign thyroid nodule (not recorded which). Some clones in this sample may be carry-over from other donors' samples. Each CDR3 is given with its conserved first and last residue. Fields, in order: D gene, J gene, clone size, V gene, CDR3 DNA, CDR3 protein. The D gene is left open where the match is weak. The size entry is marked missing in some rows and otherwise reads once, few, many or a size class.

d_call: .; j_call: TRBJ2-2; clone_size: .; v_call: TRBV24-1; cdr3_nt: TGTGCCACCAGTGACCCCGGTACGGGGGAGCTGTTTTTT; cdr3_aa: CATSDPGTGELFF
d_call: TRBD2; j_call: TRBJ2-3; clone_size: medium-sized; v_call: TRBV10-3; cdr3_nt: TGTGCCATCAGTCCTAGCGGGGTTGGCACAGATACGCAGTATTTT; cdr3_aa: CAISPSGVGTDTQYF
d_call: TRBD2; j_call: TRBJ2-5; clone_size: .; v_call: TRBV7-8; cdr3_nt: TGTGCCAGCAGCCCTCGGCTAGCGGGAGGCGTAGAGACCCAGTACTTC; cdr3_aa: CASSPRLAGGVETQYF
d_call: .; j_call: TRBJ2-1; clone_size: .; v_call: TRBV12-3/TRBV12-4; cdr3_nt: TGTGCCAGCATCCCCGGAGCAAACAGGATCGAGCAGTTCTTC; cdr3_aa: CASIPGANRIEQFF
d_call: .; j_call: TRBJ2-7; clone_size: once; v_call: TRBV20-1; cdr3_nt: TGCAGTGCCCAGACAGACTACGAGCAGTACTTC; cdr3_aa: CSAQTDYEQYF
d_call: .; j_call: TRBJ2-5; clone_size: once; v_call: TRBV29-1; cdr3_nt: TGCAGCGGTGACGTCCAAGCCAGGGAGACCCAGTACTTC; cdr3_aa: CSGDVQARETQYF
d_call: TRBD2; j_call: TRBJ2-3; clone_size: .; v_call: TRBV6-2/TRBV6-3; cdr3_nt: TGTGCCAGCAGCCTCCCACTAGCGGGAAATACAGATACGCAGTATTTT; cdr3_aa: CASSLPLAGNTDTQYF
d_call: .; j_call: TRBJ2-3; clone_size: .; v_call: TRBV2; cdr3_nt: TGTGCCAGCTCAGGGGGGGGGGGAGATACGCAGTATTTT; cdr3_aa: CASSGGGGDTQYF
d_call: TRBD2; j_call: TRBJ2-3; clone_size: few; v_call: TRBV6-2/TRBV6-3; cdr3_nt: TGTGCCAGCACCTTACCCGTAGCGGGAGGGCCCGCCACAGATGCGCAGTATTTT; cdr3_aa: CASTLPVAGGPATDAQYF
d_call: .; j_call: TRBJ1-1; clone_size: once; v_call: TRBV5-6; cdr3_nt: TGTGCCAGCAGCTTGGCTAACTGGCAAGCTGAAGCTTTCTTT; cdr3_aa: CASSLANWQAEAFF
d_call: .; j_call: TRBJ2-7; clone_size: .; v_call: TRBV6-5; cdr3_nt: TGTGCCAGCAGTTACCGGGGGAGCTCCTACGAGCAGTACTTC; cdr3_aa: CASSYRGSSYEQYF
d_call: .; j_call: TRBJ1-4; clone_size: many; v_call: TRBV28; cdr3_nt: TGTGCCAGCAGTAGCCGGAACAAATATGAAAAACTGTTTTTT; cdr3_aa: CASSSRNKYEKLFF